One and the same sample provided the 28 T cell receptor beta chains below, sequenced in a study of cytomegalovirus exposure and HLA in healthy donors (dated by TCRdb to the late 2010s). The receptor library was made with the immunoSEQ multiplex PCR assay. The multiplex PCR relied on a mix of 60 forward primers for TCR Vbeta segments and 13 reverse primers for TCR Jbeta segments. Not all clones reach the TCRdb copy of this immuneACCESS table, which keeps in-frame sequences only. Checked studies attribute under half of the gap to unresolved V genes and leave the rest unexplained. This sample holds around 200,000 clones; 82% were observed only once. The leading ten clones occupy 6% of the sample. The source material was PBMCs. These receptors were collected from a middle-aged man in good health and CMV-seropositive.

The chain combines TRBV27 with TRBJ1-2; tentative D call: TRBD1 (5 bases). V lost 0 bases and J 5 bases, leaving 22 bases between the germline ends. Germline CDR1 MNHEY, CDR2 SMNVEV (reference sequence). The CDR3 is made up of 18 amino acids. DNA of the CDR3: TGTGCCAGCAGTTTATCGTCATGGGCGGGGCCACTAGGATATGGCTACACCTTC. It translates to CASSLSSWAGPLGYGYTF.

This clone was counted once. V is TRBV5-1 and J is TRBJ1-2; no reliable D call. Germline V gene sequence: CDR1 SGHRS, CDR2 YFSETQ. The CDR3 sequence is 12 residues long. Deletions cut 0 bases from V and 8 bases from J, with 8 bases between. CDR3 sequence (DNA): TGCGCCAGCAGCTTGGACAGATTCGGCTACACCTTC. Translating it yields CASSLDRFGYTF.

The chain has TRBV11-3 and TRBJ2-3; perhaps TRBD2 as D (6 bases). The CDR3 runs 13 residues. CDR1 is SGHNT, CDR2 YENEEA, per germline. Deletions cut 1 base from V and 4 bases from J, with 6 bases between. The DNA of the CDR3 is TGTGCCAGCAGCTTAGGGGAGGCAGATACGCAGTATTTT. This translates into CASSLGEADTQYF.

The V call is TRBV7-2, the J call TRBJ1-5; 9 bases match TRBD1. Germline V gene lookup returns CDR1 SGHTA and CDR2 FQGNSA. Losses at the gene ends were 6 bases for V and 3 bases for J; bases not matched to a gene: 9. CDR3 length: 16 amino acids. The CDR3 DNA reads TGTGCCAGCAGTCTCACCCGGGACAGGGCCAATCAGCCCCAGCATTTT. This codes for CASSLTRDRANQPQHF.

The chain combines TRBV14 with TRBJ2-3; 12 nucleotides agree with TRBD2. The CDR3 consists of 14 residues. Germline V gene data show CDR1 as SGHDN and CDR2 as FVKESK. V shed 6 bases, J shed 6 bases, and the junction held 4 bases outside the gene matches. CDR3 DNA sequence: TGTGCCAGCAGAACTAGCGGGAGGCTCGATACGCAGTATTTT. Encoded protein: CASRTSGRLDTQYF.

The chain carries TRBV27 and TRBJ1-2, with D unresolved. Trimming removed 6 bases from V and 6 bases from J, with 20 bases in between. Per the germline V gene, CDR1 is MNHEY and CDR2 is SMNVEV (reference sequence). CDR3 size: 15 residues. CDR3 DNA: TGTGCCAGCAGCGAGTGGGCGAACCCAAAGGATGGCTACACCTTC. Translation gives CASSEWANPKDGYTF.

This chain connects TRBV5-4 to TRBJ1-2; 11 bases line up with TRBD1. V shed 4 bases, J shed 10 bases, and the junction held 6 bases outside the gene matches. Germline CDR1 SGHNT, CDR2 YYREEE (reference sequence). CDR3 length equals 13 residues. The DNA of the CDR3 is TGTGCCAGCAGCCAGGACAGGGGGCGCGACTACACCTTC. Encoded protein: CASSQDRGRDYTF. The full variable domain, rest sourced from reference TRBV5-4 and TRBJ1-2, is ETGVTQSPTHLIKTRGQQVTLRCSSQSGHNTVSWYQQALGQGPQFIFQYYREEENGRGNFPPRFSGLQFPNYSSELNVNALELDDSALYLCASSQDRGRDYTFGSGTRLTVV.

V gene TRBV6-1 combines with J gene TRBJ2-2; D is perhaps TRBD1 (6 bases). V shed 3 bases and J shed 4 bases, with 12 bases lying between them. The length of the CDR3 is 15 residues. CDR1 is MNHNS, CDR2 SASEGT, per germline. CDR3 protein: CASSDSPGVTGELFF. In DNA, the CDR3 is TGTGCCAGCAGTGATAGCCCAGGGGTCACCGGGGAGCTGTTTTTT.

The chain employs TRBV6-1 and TRBJ1-4, with TRBD1 as a possible D gene (5 bases). Trimming removed 2 bases at V and 0 bases at J, with 10 bases between. The CDR3 has 16 residues. Germline V gives CDR1 MNHNS, CDR2 SASEGT. The CDR3 region is CASSESLGATNEKLFF. DNA of the CDR3: TGTGCCAGCAGTGAAAGTCTAGGGGCAACTAATGAAAAACTGTTTTTT.

On this clone itself: At one end, the junction sequence differs from germline, possibly due to a read error. The rearrangement uses TRBV4-2 and TRBJ1-1; D unclear. Germline CDR1 and CDR2: LGHNA and YNFKEQ. This CDR3 spans 13 amino acids. CDR3: CASSHSGNAEAFF. In DNA, the CDR3 is TGTGCCAGCAGCCACTCCGGGAACGCTGAAGCTTTCTTT.

V and J are TRBV25-1 and TRBJ1-4, with TRBD1 matching 8 bases. This CDR3 is built from 14 residues. V gave up 6 bases and J gave up 7 bases; unmatched junction bases: 7. From germline, CDR1 is MGHDK and CDR2 SYGVNS. CDR3 sequence reads: CASSLTGGVEKLFF. The CDR3 DNA sequence: TGTGCCAGCAGCCTTACAGGGGGGGTTGAAAAACTGTTTTTT.

The chain has TRBV19 and TRBJ2-2; 12 positions match TRBD2. CDR3 size: 17 residues. Germline V CDR1 and CDR2: LNHDA, SQIVND (reference sequence). Trimming took 9 bases from V and 4 from J; bases not matched to a gene: 12. The DNA for the CDR3 is TGTGCCAGGACTAGCGGGAGAGGAGTGTTGGGCACCGGGGAGCTGTTTTTT. Its protein is CARTSGRGVLGTGELFF.

This clone was observed a single time. This chain connects TRBV14 to TRBJ2-7, with 10 bases matching TRBD1. V lost 4 bases, J lost 4 bases, and 4 bases stayed unmatched. Germline V gene lookup returns CDR1 SGHDN and CDR2 FVKESK. The CDR3 contains 14 residues. The CDR3 DNA follows: TGTGCCAGCAGCCGGGACAGGGGCCCTTACGAGCAGTACTTC. Translated, it gives CASSRDRGPYEQYF.

The rearrangement uses TRBV7-8 and TRBJ1-5; a possible D gene is TRBD1 (5 bases). Trimming stripped 3 bases from V and 7 bases from J, with 10 bases between. This CDR3 has 13 amino acids. Germline V gives CDR1 SGHVS, CDR2 FQNEAQ. CDR3 protein: CASSLGPKQPQHF. CDR3 sequence (DNA): TGTGCCAGCAGCTTGGGGCCTAAACAGCCCCAGCATTTT.

This rearrangement joins TRBV29-1 to TRBJ1-1; maybe TRBD1 (6 bases). Per the germline V gene, CDR1 is SQVTM and CDR2 is ANQGSEA. The CDR3 sequence is 13 residues long. The V and J ends lost 4 bases and 1 base respectively, with 10 bases between them. CDR3 sequence: CSVALQGNTEAFF. The CDR3 DNA is TGCAGCGTTGCTTTACAGGGGAACACTGAAGCTTTCTTT.

The chain carries TRBV10-1 and TRBJ2-1; D ambiguous. The CDR3 spans 13 residues. V was trimmed by 4 bases and J by 9 bases, leaving 13 bases between them. CDR1 is WNHNN, CDR2 SYGVQD, per germline (reference sequence). The CDR3 region has the DNA TGCGCCAGCAGTGCAACAGTTGTCAGTGAGCAGTTCTTC. Residues: CASSATVVSEQFF.

The chain carries TRBV7-6 and TRBJ2-5; the match to TRBD2 covers 7 bases. CDR3 length: 14 residues. Germline CDR1 SGHVS, CDR2 FNYEAQ. V was pared by 6 bases and J by 7 bases, with 11 bases of the junction left unmatched. The CDR3 loop reads CASRPGGSHVTQYF. The CDR3 DNA is TGTGCCAGCAGACCCGGCGGGAGTCATGTGACCCAGTACTTC.

J is TRBJ2-7 and V is TRBV4-1, with D possibly matching TRBD1 (5 bases). The germline V gene has CDR1 MGHRA and CDR2 YSYEKL. V lost 0 bases, J lost 0 bases, and 9 bases lay in between. This CDR3 comprises 15 residues. CDR3 sequence (DNA): TGCGCCAGCAGCCAAGATATCAGGGACTCCTACGAGCAGTACTTC. Translating it yields CASSQDIRDSYEQYF.

This chain uses TRBV27 with TRBJ2-3, with a tentative D call TRBD1 (5 bases). CDR1 is MNHEY and CDR2 is SMNVEV in the germline V gene (reference sequence). The ends were cut back, 6 bases at V and 6 bases at J, with 13 bases in the middle. This CDR3 region has 13 residues. The CDR3 DNA reads as TGTGCCAGCAGCCGGGTCTGGGGCGATACGCAGTATTTT. Translation gives CASSRVWGDTQYF.

The V gene is TRBV5-6, the J gene TRBJ1-1, with 11 positions matching TRBD1. Germline values: CDR1 SGHDT, CDR2 YYEEEE. V lost 4 bases, J lost 3 bases, and 11 bases stayed unmatched. The CDR3 length is 17 residues. The CDR3, as DNA: TGTGCCAGCAGCCCAAGGACAGGGGGCGCCGAGGACACTGAAGCTTTCTTT. It encodes CASSPRTGGAEDTEAFF.

V usage is TRBV6-1 and J usage is TRBJ2-5, with TRBD1 matching over 7 bases. V lost 1 base, J lost 3 bases, and 2 bases stayed unmatched. The germline V gene encodes CDR1 MNHNS and CDR2 SASEGT. The CDR3 contains 14 residues. As DNA, the CDR3 is TGTGCCAGCAGTGAAGGACAGGGAGAAGAGACCCAGTACTTC. Translation gives CASSEGQGEETQYF.

This clone has more than one count but fewer than ten. V and J are TRBV19 and TRBJ1-2, with TRBD1 matching over 7 bases. This CDR3 is 12 amino acids long. Looked up from germline, CDR1 is LNHDA and CDR2 is SQIVND (reference sequence). V was clipped by 4 bases and J by 10 bases; unmatched bases: 6. The CDR3 DNA is TGTGCCAGTAGTAACGACAGGGTCGACTACACCTTC. Protein: CASSNDRVDYTF.

The chain uses TRBV6-5 and TRBJ2-1, with 14 bases aligning to TRBD2. V lost 6 bases, J lost 9 bases, and 4 bases stayed unmatched. The CDR3 loop spans 14 amino acids. The germline V gene encodes CDR1 MNHEY and CDR2 SVGAGI. Written as DNA, the CDR3 is TGTGCCAGCAGCCGACTAGCGGGAGGGAGTGAGCAGTTCTTC. This gives the protein CASSRLAGGSEQFF.

This clone turned up a few times. V gene TRBV28 combines with J gene TRBJ2-1, with D perhaps matching TRBD1 (6 bases). The CDR3 is 15 residues long. Germline values: CDR1 MDHEN, CDR2 SYDVKM. Trimming pared 4 bases from V and 1 base from J, leaving 11 bases between. The CDR3 DNA follows: TGTGCCAGCAGTTCGACAGGTTGGTCCTACAATGAGCAGTTCTTC. Translated, it gives CASSSTGWSYNEQFF. Full variable domain (rest looked up from reference TRBV28 and TRBJ2-1): DVKVTQSSRYLVKRTGEKVFLECVQDMDHENMFWYRQDPGLGLRLIYFSYDVKMKEKGDIPEGYSVSREKKERFSLILESASTNQTSMYLCASSSTGWSYNEQFFGPGTRLTVL.

The chain uses TRBV6-5 and TRBJ2-2, with TRBD2 identical over 8 bases. V lost 5 bases and J lost 5; bases outside the gene matches: 4. This CDR3 spans 14 amino acids. Germline values: CDR1 MNHEY, CDR2 SVGAGI. The CDR3 here is CASSAVAGTGELFF. The CDR3 region has the DNA TGTGCCAGCAGTGCTGTAGCGGGGACCGGGGAGCTGTTTTTT.

The V and J genes are TRBV28 and TRBJ2-1, with D tentatively TRBD1 (5 bases). Germline CDR1 reads MDHEN; CDR2 reads SYDVKM. V was clipped by 3 bases and J by 6 bases, with 18 bases between them. The CDR3 is 16 residues long. The CDR3 region is CASSFFTIGQLNEQFF. In DNA form, the CDR3 reads TGTGCCAGCAGTTTCTTCACCATTGGACAACTCAATGAGCAGTTCTTC.

The chain couples TRBV5-1 to TRBJ2-2; the match to TRBD2 covers 9 bases. From germline, CDR1 is SGHRS and CDR2 YFSETQ. The V segment lost 4 bases and the J segment 4 bases; nucleotides outside the gene matches: 11. This CDR3 has 17 amino acids. CDR3 DNA: TGCGCCAGCAGCCCTAGCGGGACTGGTTTCTTCACCGGGGAGCTGTTTTTT. This sequence encodes CASSPSGTGFFTGELFF.

This clone showed up just once. This chain joins TRBV4-2 and TRBJ1-2, with 10 bases fitting TRBD1. Germline loops: CDR1 LGHNA, CDR2 YNFKEQ. The CDR3 spans 15 residues. V trimming: 0 bases; J trimming: 10 bases; junction bases outside the gene matches: 8. The CDR3 loop is CASSQDFPGTGDYTF. For the CDR3, the DNA is TGTGCCAGCAGCCAAGATTTCCCCGGGACAGGGGACTACACCTTC.